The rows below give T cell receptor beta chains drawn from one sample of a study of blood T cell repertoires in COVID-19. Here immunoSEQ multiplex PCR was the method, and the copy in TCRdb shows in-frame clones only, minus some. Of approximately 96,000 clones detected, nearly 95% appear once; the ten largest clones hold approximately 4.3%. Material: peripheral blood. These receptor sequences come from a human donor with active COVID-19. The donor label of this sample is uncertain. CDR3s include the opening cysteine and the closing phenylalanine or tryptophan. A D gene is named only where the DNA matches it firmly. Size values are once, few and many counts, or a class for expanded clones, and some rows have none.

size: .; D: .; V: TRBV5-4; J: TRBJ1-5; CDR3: CASSKCTGISSNQPQHF; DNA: TGTGCCAGCAGCAAATGTACAGGGATTTCGAGCAATCAGCCCCAGCATTTT
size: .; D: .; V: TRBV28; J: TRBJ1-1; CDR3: CASSGQNTEAFF; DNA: TGTGCCAGCTCTGGACAGAACACTGAAGCTTTCTTT
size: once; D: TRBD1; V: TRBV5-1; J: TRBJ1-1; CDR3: CASSLEARDRTNTEAFF; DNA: TGCGCCAGCAGCTTGGAGGCCCGGGACAGAACGAACACTGAAGCTTTCTTT
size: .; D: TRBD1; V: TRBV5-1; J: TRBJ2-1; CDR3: CASSEGQGWNEQFF; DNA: TGCGCCAGCAGCGAGGGACAGGGGTGGAATGAGCAGTTCTTC
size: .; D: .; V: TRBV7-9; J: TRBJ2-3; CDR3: CASSLGSGQPQNTQYF; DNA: TGTGCCAGCAGCTTAGGGAGCGGACAGCCACAGAATACGCAGTATTTT
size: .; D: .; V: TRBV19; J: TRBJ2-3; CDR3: CASSKRAYTDTQYF; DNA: TGTGCCAGTAGTAAGCGGGCTTACACAGATACGCAGTATTTT
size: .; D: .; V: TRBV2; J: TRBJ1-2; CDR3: CASSARSEAHYGYTF; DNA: TGTGCCAGCAGTGCCCGATCGGAGGCCCACTATGGCTACACCTTC
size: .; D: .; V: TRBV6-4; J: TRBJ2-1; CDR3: CASSDHLSNEQFF; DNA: TGTGCCAGCAGTGACCACCTAAGCAATGAGCAGTTCTTC
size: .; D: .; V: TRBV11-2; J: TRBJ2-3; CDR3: CASSRSTFGTDTQYF; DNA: TGTGCCAGCAGCCGGTCTACCTTTGGCACAGATACGCAGTATTTT
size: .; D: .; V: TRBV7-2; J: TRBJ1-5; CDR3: CASSLETAGYNQPQHF; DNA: TGTGCCAGCAGCTTAGAGACAGCGGGATACAATCAGCCCCAGCATTTT
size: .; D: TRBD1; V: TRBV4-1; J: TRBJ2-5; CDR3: CASSQVTGGQETQYF; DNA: TGCGCCAGCAGCCAAGTGACAGGGGGTCAAGAGACCCAGTACTTC
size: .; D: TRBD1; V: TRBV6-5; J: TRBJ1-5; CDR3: CANPRDRAYNQPQHF; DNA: TGTGCCAACCCCCGAGACAGGGCTTACAATCAGCCCCAGCATTTT
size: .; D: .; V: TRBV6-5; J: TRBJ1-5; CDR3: CASSYSSEQPQHF; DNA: TGTGCCAGCAGTTACTCGAGTGAACAGCCCCAGCATTTT
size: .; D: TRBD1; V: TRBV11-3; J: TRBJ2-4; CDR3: CASSSTGGRIQYF; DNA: TGTGCCAGCAGCTCAACAGGGGGGAGGATTCAGTACTTC
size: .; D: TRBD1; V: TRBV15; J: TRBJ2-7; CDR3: CATSIRGSYEQYF; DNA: TGTGCCACCAGTATCAGGGGGTCCTACGAGCAGTACTTC
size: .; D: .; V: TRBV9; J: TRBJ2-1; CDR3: CASSVSGNYNEQFF; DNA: TGTGCCAGCAGCGTATCCGGGAATTACAATGAGCAGTTCTTC
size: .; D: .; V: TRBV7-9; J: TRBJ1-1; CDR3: CASGNPSNTEAFF; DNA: TGTGCCAGCGGTAACCCTAGTAACACTGAAGCTTTCTTT
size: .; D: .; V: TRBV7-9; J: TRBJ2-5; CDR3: CASSPKETQYF; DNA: TGTGCCAGCAGCCCAAAAGAGACCCAGTACTTC
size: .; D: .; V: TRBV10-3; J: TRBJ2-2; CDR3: CAISVPGNTGELFF; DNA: TGTGCCATCAGTGTACCAGGGAACACCGGGGAGCTGTTTTTT
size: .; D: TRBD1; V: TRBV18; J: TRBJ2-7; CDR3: CASSPLGQGPYEQYF; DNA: TGTGCCAGCTCACCGCTCGGACAGGGCCCCTACGAGCAGTACTTC
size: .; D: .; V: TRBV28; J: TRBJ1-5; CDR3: CASSLTGYWDDQPQHF; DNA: TGTGCCAGCAGTTTAACAGGGTATTGGGATGATCAGCCCCAGCATTTT
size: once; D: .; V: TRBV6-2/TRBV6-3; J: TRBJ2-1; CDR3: CASSHLGAGVLLF; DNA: TGTGCCAGCAGCCACTTGGGGGCGGGGGTTTTGCTCTTC
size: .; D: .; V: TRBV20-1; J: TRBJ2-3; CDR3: CSVVADTQYF; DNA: TGCAGTGTAGTGGCAGATACGCAGTATTTT
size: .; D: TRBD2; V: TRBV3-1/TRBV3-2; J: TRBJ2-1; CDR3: CASSQVYSGDHTYNEQFF; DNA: TGTGCCAGCAGCCAAGTGTACAGCGGGGACCACACCTACAATGAGCAGTTCTTC
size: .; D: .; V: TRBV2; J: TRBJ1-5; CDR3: CASSVGGRQPQHF; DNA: TGTGCCAGCAGTGTCGGGGGGCGACAGCCCCAGCATTTT
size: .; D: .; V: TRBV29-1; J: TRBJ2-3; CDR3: CSVESVQRSTDTQYF; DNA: TGCAGCGTTGAGTCGGTCCAGCGGAGCACAGATACGCAGTATTTT
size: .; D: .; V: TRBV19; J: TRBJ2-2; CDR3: CASSISGAGELFF; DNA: TGTGCCAGTAGTATCTCGGGGGCCGGGGAGCTGTTTTTT
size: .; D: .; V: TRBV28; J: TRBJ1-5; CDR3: CASSSTGQPDQPQHF; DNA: TGTGCCAGCAGTTCGACAGGCCAACCCGATCAGCCCCAGCATTTT
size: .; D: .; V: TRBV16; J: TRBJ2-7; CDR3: CASSPGLPTYEQYF; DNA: TGTGCCAGCTCCCCCGGGTTGCCCACCTACGAGCAGTACTTC
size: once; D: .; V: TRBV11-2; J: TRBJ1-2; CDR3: CASSSRVLLYGYTF; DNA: TGTGCCAGCAGCAGCAGGGTACTCCTCTATGGCTACACCTTC
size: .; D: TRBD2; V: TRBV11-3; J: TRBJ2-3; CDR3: CASSSGLGASTDTQYF; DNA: TGTGCCAGCAGCTCCGGACTAGGAGCTAGCACAGATACGCAGTATTTT